Reported below is one T cell receptor beta chain. Its antigen is unidentified. The CDR3 sequence is 12 residues long. Germline V gene data show CDR1 as DFQATT and CDR2 as SNEGSKA (reference sequence). Trimming shortened V by 2 bases and J by 2 bases, and 6 bases separated the two germline ends. The entry originates in a study of post-analysis software for immune sequencing data. General study findings and limits: TRBV5-6, TRBV5-1 and TRBV20-1 were among 4 or 5 TRBV segments more frequent in patients than controls.

Unique molecular identifiers were carried by the TCR beta cDNA libraries. Yield was roughly 500,000 cDNA molecules from roughly 0.93 to 9.6 million T cells. TCRdb re-derived calls from the PCR reads in MiXCR, one entry per CDR3 protein. The sample carries approximately 350,000 distinct CDR3 sequences, roughly 35% recorded once. The chain carries TRBV20-1 and TRBJ1-2; D gene uncertain. Material: blood. The sequence derives from a girl aged 10 to 17 with multiple sclerosis. The CDR3: CSARKENYGYTF. CDR3 coding DNA: TGCAGTGCTAGAAAGGAGAACTATGGCTACACCTTC.